The clone carrying this T cell receptor beta chain was detected once. Clones were sequenced by immunoSEQ multiplex PCR, and TCRdb holds only the in-frame ones, with some missing. Counted here are approximately 76,000 clones, around 83% occurring once; the ten biggest clones make up 6% to 7%. This record belongs to a study of blood T cell repertoires in COVID-19. At the level of the study: The study drew acute and convalescent COVID-19 samples from the United States, Italy and Spain. The cDNA or gDNA used as material had been derived from T cells, B-cell-depleted T cells, or PBMCs.

The sequenced sample was peripheral blood. The receptor comes from a woman aged 55-75 years with acute or convalescent COVID-19.

CDR3 nucleotide sequence: TGTGCCAGTAGTATTAGCGGGGTCAGCAATCAGCCCCAGCATTTT. Amino acids: CASSISGVSNQPQHF. The chain joins TRBV19 to TRBJ1-5; D is unclear. V lost 3 bases to trimming and J lost 1 base, with 10 bases between them. The germline V gene encodes CDR1 LNHDA and CDR2 SQIVND (reference sequence). The CDR3 runs 15 residues.